A single sample gave rise to the 30 T cell receptor beta chains below, sequenced in a study of shared clonotypes between healthy human individuals (dated by TCRdb to 2018 to 2021). The library relied on the immunoSEQ multiplex PCR assay. TCRdb took over this immuneACCESS table, retaining in-frame rearrangements with V and J assigned. Such tables are incomplete; in checked studies, under half of the missing clones stem from an unresolved V gene, and the remainder is unexplained. The sample contains about half a million clones, 75% to 80% of them found a single time. The ten largest clones take up around 12% of the sample. The sample consisted of PBMCs. The receptors shown here come from a woman in her 40s in good health. Some clones in this sample may be carry-over from other donors' samples.

On this clone: The germline gene is not matched at one end of the junction; a read error may be the cause. The sample has other DNA sequences that encode this CDR3 too. V usage is TRBV5-1 and J usage is TRBJ2-5; 9 bases agree with TRBD1. The CDR3 has 17 amino acids. CDR1 is SGHRS, CDR2 YFSETQ, per germline. The CDR3 reads CASSLGPGQGQWETQYF. CDR3 DNA sequence: TGTGCCAGCAGCTTGGGCCCGGGACAGGGACAGTGGGAGACCCAGTACTTC.

The chain uses TRBV11-1 and TRBJ2-7; no clear D gene. Trimming took off 0 bases at V and 7 bases at J, with 19 bases between the two ends. The CDR3 covers 16 residues. CDR1 is SGHAT and CDR2 is FQDESV in the germline V gene (reference sequence). CDR3 sequence (DNA): TGTGCCAGCAGCTTAGCGAGTGACCCAGCCCCCCGTGAGCAGTACTTC. This translates into CASSLASDPAPREQYF.

V gene TRBV4-1 combines with J gene TRBJ2-3; D is ambiguous. The CDR3 spans 18 residues. Between the trimmed V and J ends, which lost 4 bases and 4 bases, there was a span of 24 bases. Germline V gene sequence: CDR1 MGHRA, CDR2 YSYEKL. The CDR3 sequence: CASSRQVGRPQGPDTQYF. The CDR3 nucleotides read TGCGCCAGCAGCCGCCAGGTCGGAAGGCCCCAAGGTCCAGATACGCAGTATTTT.

The V call is TRBV7-3, the J call TRBJ2-3; D call uncertain. The germline V gene encodes CDR1 SGHTA and CDR2 FQGTGA. The CDR3 runs 13 residues. Deletions cut 3 bases from V and 6 bases from J, with 10 bases between. The CDR3 sequence: CASSFRDFDTQYF. DNA for the CDR3: TGTGCCAGCAGCTTTCGAGACTTTGATACGCAGTATTTT.

J is TRBJ2-1 and V is TRBV20-1; 7 nucleotides line up with TRBD1. With V trimmed by 6 bases and J by 8 bases, 4 bases remained unmatched. This CDR3 spans 11 amino acids. Germline CDR1 reads DFQATT; CDR2 reads SNEGSKA (reference sequence). The CDR3 sequence: CSARQGYEQFF. The CDR3 DNA is TGCAGTGCGAGACAGGGCTATGAGCAGTTCTTC.

This chain connects TRBV28 to TRBJ1-2; TRBD1 agrees at 9 bases. Germline V lookup: CDR1 MDHEN, CDR2 SYDVKM. With 2 bases clipped from V and 5 bases from J, the junction kept 6 bases outside the gene matches. This CDR3 is built from 15 residues. CDR3 residues: CASSLGDRDRYGYTF. As DNA, the CDR3 is TGTGCCAGCAGTTTAGGGGACAGGGATAGGTATGGCTACACCTTC.

The chain is built from TRBV6-5 and TRBJ2-7; 9 positions agree with TRBD1. The J segment lost 5 bases and the V segment lost 5 bases, leaving 7 bases of the junction unmatched. This CDR3 has 14 amino acids. The germline CDR1 and CDR2 sequences are MNHEY and SVGAGI. The CDR3 bases are TGTGCCAGCAGTCGGACAGGGGAAGTGGACGAGCAGTACTTC. Its protein product is CASSRTGEVDEQYF.

The chain is built from TRBV5-4 and TRBJ2-1, with D possibly being TRBD1 or TRBD2 (5 bases each). Per the germline V gene, CDR1 is SGHNT and CDR2 is YYREEE (reference sequence). V lost 2 bases and J lost 0, with 12 bases in between. This CDR3 region has 16 residues. CDR3 loop: CASSFEGLLSYNEQFF. The CDR3 DNA sequence: TGTGCCAGCAGCTTTGAGGGGCTTCTCTCCTACAATGAGCAGTTCTTC.

This clone was seen just once. This rearrangement joins TRBV29-1 to TRBJ1-2, with D possibly TRBD1 on 5 matching bases. The CDR3 loop spans 10 amino acids. Trimming shortened V by 8 bases and J by 13 bases, and 17 bases separated the two germline ends. The germline CDR1 and CDR2 sequences are SQVTM and ANQGSEA. CDR3 coding DNA: TGCAGCCCGGAGTGGGGGTGTCGCACCTTC. Translated: CSPEWGCRTF. The full variable domain, its missing parts supplied by reference TRBV29-1 and TRBJ1-2, is SAVISQKPSRDICQRGTSLTIQCQVDSQVTMMFWYRQQPGQSLTLIATANQGSEATYESGFVIDKFPISRPNLTFSTLTVSNMSPEDSSIYLCSPEWGCRTFGSGTRLTVV.

Concerning this clone itself: Since a far larger clone is one base different, this is likely a read error. Other DNA sequences in this sample translate to the same CDR3. The chain couples TRBV25-1 to TRBJ1-1; D gene uncertain. The CDR3 is made up of 14 amino acids. CDR1 and CDR2 (germline): MGHDK, SYGVNS. V shed 4 bases and J shed 3 bases, with 12 bases lying between them. The CDR3 nucleotides are TGTGCCAGCAGTGTGGCAGGAAGAGACACTGAAGCTTTCTTT. This gives the protein CASSVAGRDTEAFF.

This chain links TRBV20-1 with TRBJ1-1; D possibly corresponds to TRBD1 (5 bases). This CDR3 has 11 residues. Looked up from germline, CDR1 is DFQATT and CDR2 is SNEGSKA (reference sequence). V shed 6 bases and J shed 8 bases, with 13 bases lying between them. The CDR3 spells CSARGGTEAFF. Here the CDR3 DNA reads TGCAGTGCCCGGGGCGGGACCGAAGCTTTCTTT.

The V call is TRBV5-1, the J call TRBJ2-1; D is unresolved. Germline V gene data show CDR1 as SGHRS and CDR2 as YFSETQ. V was pared by 0 bases and J by 7 bases, with 8 bases between. There are 13 residues in the CDR3. CDR3 sequence (DNA): TGCGCCAGCAGCTTGGCCGCAGGAAATGAGCAGTTCTTC. Translation gives CASSLAAGNEQFF.

This clone showed up just a few times. This chain joins TRBV6-5 and TRBJ1-2; D is unresolved. The CDR3 loop spans 12 amino acids. V was clipped by 3 bases and J by 7 bases, with 9 bases between them. From germline, CDR1 is MNHEY and CDR2 SVGAGI. The CDR3 DNA reads TGTGCCAGCAGTTATGGAGGGTCTGGCTACACCTTC. This translates into CASSYGGSGYTF.

The rearrangement joins TRBV28 to TRBJ2-2; 8 positions agree with TRBD2. The V gene end was trimmed by 6 bases and the J gene end by 7 bases; junction bases not matched to a gene: 10. This CDR3 contains 15 residues. Germline V gives CDR1 MDHEN, CDR2 SYDVKM. The CDR3: CASSLRTSLGGELFF. CDR3 bases: TGTGCCAGCAGCCTTAGGACTAGCTTGGGCGGGGAGCTGTTTTTT.

The genes are TRBV2 and TRBJ2-7; D gene unclear. The V gene lost 8 bases and the J gene lost 1 base, with 9 bases spanning the gap. Germline loops: CDR1 SNHLY, CDR2 FYNNEI. CDR3 length: 12 amino acids. The DNA of the CDR3 is TGTGCCAGCTCGTCGACGTCCTACGAGCAGTACTTC. Protein: CASSSTSYEQYF.

About this clone: One base separates it from a far larger clone, so it is likely a read error. CDR3 amino acids: CASSDSYQPRHF. The DNA of the CDR3 is TGTGCCAGCAGCGACTCCTATCAGCCCCGGCATTTT. The chain combines TRBV2 with TRBJ1-5, with no clear D. Per germline, CDR1 SNHLY and CDR2 FYNNEI. This CDR3 region has 12 residues.

The rearrangement links TRBV5-1 to TRBJ2-3, with 8 bases identical to TRBD1. Trimming at V came to 4 bases and at J to 0 bases, leaving 10 bases not matched to a gene. The CDR3 runs 17 residues. The V gene's germline CDR1 is SGHRS and CDR2 YFSETQ. As DNA, the CDR3 is TGCGCCAGCAGCCCCTCCCCACAGGGGGTGAGCACAGATACGCAGTATTTT. As protein: CASSPSPQGVSTDTQYF.

The rearrangement joins TRBV9 to TRBJ2-3; possibly TRBD1 or TRBD2 for D (5 bases each). The germline V gene encodes CDR1 SGDLS and CDR2 YYNGEE. V was trimmed by 0 bases and J by 5 bases, leaving 7 bases between them. The CDR3 covers 13 residues. CDR3 nucleotides: TGTGCCAGCAGCGTAGCGGGGCTAGATACGCAGTATTTT. Its protein product is CASSVAGLDTQYF.

This clone was counted once. This chain joins TRBV6-5 and TRBJ2-3; D may be TRBD1 (6 bases). Germline loops: CDR1 MNHEY, CDR2 SVGAGI. This CDR3 is built from 14 residues. The ends were cut back, 5 bases at V and 10 bases at J, with 19 bases in the middle. The CDR3 protein is CASSRTGTAGAQYF. DNA of the CDR3: TGTGCCAGCAGTCGAACAGGGACCGCCGGGGCGCAGTATTTT.

The chain links TRBV7-8 to TRBJ1-4; D call uncertain. The germline V and J ends were trimmed by 3 bases and 6 bases, with 14 bases remaining between them. The CDR3 spans 15 residues. Germline V gene sequence: CDR1 SGHVS, CDR2 FQNEAQ. The CDR3 region has the DNA TGTGCCAGCAGCTTGGGCATAGAGGGCCATGAAAAACTGTTTTTT. Protein: CASSLGIEGHEKLFF.

Details on this clone: It differs at one base from a far larger clone, so likely a read error. Within the sample, other DNA sequences also encode this same CDR3. V is TRBV6-6 and J is TRBJ2-7, with 8 nucleotides matching TRBD2. Germline loops: CDR1 MNHNY, CDR2 SVGAGI (reference sequence). The CDR3 has 14 amino acids. CDR3 amino acids: CVSSYSASGYEQYF. In DNA form, the CDR3 reads TGTGTCAGCAGTTACAGCGCTAGCGGGTACGAGCAGTACTTC.

This rearrangement joins TRBV28 to TRBJ2-4; no clear D gene. From germline, CDR1 is MDHEN and CDR2 SYDVKM. The CDR3 is 15 amino acids. Trimming pared 3 bases from V and 2 bases from J, leaving 11 bases between. The CDR3 region has the DNA TGTGCCAGCAGTTTGCCGGTCTTGACCAAAAACATTCAGTACTTC. Residues: CASSLPVLTKNIQYF.

This clone showed up just a few times. The chain has TRBV19 and TRBJ1-5; 7 positions agree with TRBD1. This CDR3 contains 13 residues. Unmatched junction bases numbered 2, after V lost 8 bases and J lost 1 base. Germline V gives CDR1 LNHDA, CDR2 SQIVND (reference sequence). This chain's CDR3 is CASGGQSNQPQHF. CDR3 nucleotides: TGTGCCAGTGGGGGACAGAGCAATCAGCCCCAGCATTTT.

The V and J genes are TRBV4-1 and TRBJ2-7; the D is unclear. The V end lost 2 bases, the J end lost 7 bases, and 9 bases lay between the germline ends. The CDR3 loop spans 12 amino acids. CDR1 and CDR2 (germline): MGHRA, YSYEKL. The CDR3 DNA follows: TGCGCCAGCAGCCAATGGTTATTAGAGCAGTACTTC. Protein: CASSQWLLEQYF.

The gene calls are TRBV30 and TRBJ2-1, with 8 bases aligning to TRBD2. This CDR3 has 13 amino acids. V lost 3 bases to trimming and J lost 12 bases; unmatched junction nucleotides: 10. CDR1 GTSNPN and CDR2 SVGIG come from the germline V gene (reference sequence). This CDR3 is CAWSLAGRMVQFF. The CDR3 nucleotides read TGTGCCTGGAGCCTAGCGGGCCGGATGGTGCAGTTCTTC.

The gene calls are TRBV11-2 and TRBJ2-3; the D is unclear. From germline, CDR1 is SGHAT and CDR2 FQNNGV. Trimming left V 1 base short and J 4 bases short, with 12 bases between. CDR3 size: 15 residues. The CDR3 DNA reads as TGTGCCAGCAGCTTAGCGAGAGTATCCTCAGATACGCAGTATTTT. It specifies CASSLARVSSDTQYF.

The chain carries TRBV5-4 and TRBJ2-7; maybe TRBD1 (6 bases). Trimming left V 4 bases short and J 6 bases short, with 14 bases between. The germline V gene has CDR1 SGHNT and CDR2 YYREEE (reference sequence). The CDR3 is made up of 13 amino acids. DNA for the CDR3: TGTGCCAGCAGCCAAACCACAGGGACCGAGCAGTACTTC. Translation gives CASSQTTGTEQYF.

The chain combines TRBV28 with TRBJ1-1; D gene uncertain. Germline CDR1 reads MDHEN; CDR2 reads SYDVKM. The ends were cut back, 5 bases at V and 4 bases at J, with 23 bases in the middle. The CDR3 sequence is 17 residues long. CDR3 region: CASSKGLTIMSATEAFF. The DNA of the CDR3 is TGTGCCAGCAGTAAGGGCCTGACAATCATGTCGGCCACTGAAGCTTTCTTT.

This chain links TRBV19 with TRBJ2-4; maybe TRBD1 (6 bases). The V and J ends lost 1 base and 8 bases respectively, with 12 bases between them. Germline-derived CDR1 and CDR2 are LNHDA and SQIVND (reference sequence). There are 14 residues in the CDR3. In DNA form, the CDR3 reads TGTGCCAGTAGTATAGTTCAGGGGAAGTACATTCAGTACTTC. This encodes CASSIVQGKYIQYF. The variable domain in full, completed from reference TRBV19 and TRBJ2-4, reads DGGITQSPKYLFRKEGQNVTLSCEQNLNHDAMYWYRQDPGQGLRLIYYSQIVNDFQKGDIAEGYSVSREKKESFPLTVTSAQKNPTAFYLCASSIVQGKYIQYFGAGTRLSVL.

This sequence joins TRBV5-1 and TRBJ1-6; D unresolved. Trimming stripped 4 bases from V and 7 bases from J, with 9 bases between. The V gene's germline CDR1 is SGHRS and CDR2 YFSETQ. This CDR3 contains 13 residues. CDR3 nucleotides: TGCGCCAGCAGCCCCGGTGGGAATTCACCCCTCCACTTT. Translating gives CASSPGGNSPLHF.